The 4 T cell receptor beta chains presented below share a single source sample, sequenced in a study of cytomegalovirus exposure and HLA in healthy donors. The primer mix had 60 Vbeta and 13 Jbeta primers. Clones were sequenced by immunoSEQ multiplex PCR, and TCRdb holds only the in-frame ones, with some missing. The sample has about 83,000 clones; 70% to 85% are singletons. Sequenced input: PBMCs. The receptors were sampled from a man in his sixties in good health and CMV-seronegative.

This clone has more than one count but fewer than ten. The gene calls are TRBV6-5 and TRBJ1-1, with D possibly TRBD1 on 5 matching bases. CDR3 length: 12 amino acids. From germline, CDR1 is MNHEY and CDR2 SVGAGI. The germline V and J ends were trimmed by 2 bases and 5 bases, with 6 bases remaining between them. CDR3 sequence reads: CASSYGGTEAFF. CDR3 in DNA: TGTGCCAGCAGTTACGGGGGGACTGAAGCTTTCTTT.

V and J are TRBV7-9 and TRBJ1-5; 9 bases line up with TRBD1. Germline CDR1 reads SEHNR; CDR2 reads FQNEAQ (reference sequence). The length of the CDR3 is 15 residues. Unmatched junction bases numbered 7, after V lost 5 bases and J lost 5 bases. The CDR3 loop is CASSGDRAEDQPQHF. CDR3 nucleotides: TGTGCCAGCAGCGGGGACAGGGCGGAGGATCAGCCCCAGCATTTT.

The rearrangement links TRBV7-2 to TRBJ2-1; perhaps TRBD2 as D (5 bases). CDR3 length equals 14 residues. Trimming pared 4 bases from V and 4 bases from J, leaving 11 bases between. Germline V CDR1 and CDR2: SGHTA, FQGNSA. The CDR3 DNA reads as TGTGCCAGCAGCTCATTCCCGGGGTACAATGAGCAGTTCTTC. Protein sequence: CASSSFPGYNEQFF.

Note on this clone: At one end, the junction sequence differs from germline, possibly due to a read error. The rearrangement joins TRBV7-7 to TRBJ2-5; maybe TRBD2 (6 bases). Per the germline V gene, CDR1 is SSHAT and CDR2 is FNYEAQ (reference sequence). This CDR3 has 10 amino acids. CDR3: CASSQAGRYF. CDR3 DNA sequence: TGTGCTAGCAGCCAAGCGGGTCGGTACTTC.